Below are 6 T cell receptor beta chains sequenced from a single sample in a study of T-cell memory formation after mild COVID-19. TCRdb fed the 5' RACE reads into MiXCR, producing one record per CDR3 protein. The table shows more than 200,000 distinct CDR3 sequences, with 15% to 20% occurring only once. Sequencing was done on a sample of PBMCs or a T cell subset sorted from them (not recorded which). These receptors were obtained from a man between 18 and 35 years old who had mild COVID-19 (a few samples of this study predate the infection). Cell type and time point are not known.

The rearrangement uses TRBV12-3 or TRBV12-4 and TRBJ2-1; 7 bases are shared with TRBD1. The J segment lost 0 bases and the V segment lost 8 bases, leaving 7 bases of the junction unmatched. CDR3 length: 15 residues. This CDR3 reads CASCRQGSSYNEQFF. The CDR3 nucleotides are TGTGCCAGCTGCCGACAGGGAAGCTCCTACAATGAGCAGTTCTTC.

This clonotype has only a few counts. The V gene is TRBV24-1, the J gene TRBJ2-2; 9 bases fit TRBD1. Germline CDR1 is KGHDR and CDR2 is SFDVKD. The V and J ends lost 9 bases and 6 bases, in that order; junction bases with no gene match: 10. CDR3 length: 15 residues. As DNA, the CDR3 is TGTGCCACCGGTCCGGGACAGGGAAGATCCGGGGAGCTGTTTTTT. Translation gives CATGPGQGRSGELFF.

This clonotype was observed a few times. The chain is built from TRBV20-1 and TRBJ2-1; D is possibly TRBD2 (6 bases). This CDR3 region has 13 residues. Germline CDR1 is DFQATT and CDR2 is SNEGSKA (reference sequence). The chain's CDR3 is CCFGMGLNNEQFF. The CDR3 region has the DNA TGCTGTTTCGGGATGGGACTTAACAATGAGCAGTTCTTC.

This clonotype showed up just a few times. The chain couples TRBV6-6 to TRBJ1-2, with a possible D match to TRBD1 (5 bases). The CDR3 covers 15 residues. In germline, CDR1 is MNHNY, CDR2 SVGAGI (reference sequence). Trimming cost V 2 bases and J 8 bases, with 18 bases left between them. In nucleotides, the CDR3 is TGTGCCAGCAGTTACAGTGAAGGGGCCCTGGACGGCTACACCTTC. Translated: CASSYSEGALDGYTF.

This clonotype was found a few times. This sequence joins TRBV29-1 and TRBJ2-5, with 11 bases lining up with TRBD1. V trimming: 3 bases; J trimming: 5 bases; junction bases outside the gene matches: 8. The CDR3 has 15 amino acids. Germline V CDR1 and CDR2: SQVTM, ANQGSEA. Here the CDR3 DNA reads TGCAGCGTTGAGCGGACAGGGGGCGGAAGGGAGACCCAGTACTTC. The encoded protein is CSVERTGGGRETQYF.

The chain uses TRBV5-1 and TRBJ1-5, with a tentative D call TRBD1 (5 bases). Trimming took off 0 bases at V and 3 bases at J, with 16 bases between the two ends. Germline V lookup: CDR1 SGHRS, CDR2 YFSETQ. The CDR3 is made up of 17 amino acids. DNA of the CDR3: TGCGCCAGCAGCTTGGGGGGGAGGACCCTTACCAATCAGCCCCAGCATTTT. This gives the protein CASSLGGRTLTNQPQHF.